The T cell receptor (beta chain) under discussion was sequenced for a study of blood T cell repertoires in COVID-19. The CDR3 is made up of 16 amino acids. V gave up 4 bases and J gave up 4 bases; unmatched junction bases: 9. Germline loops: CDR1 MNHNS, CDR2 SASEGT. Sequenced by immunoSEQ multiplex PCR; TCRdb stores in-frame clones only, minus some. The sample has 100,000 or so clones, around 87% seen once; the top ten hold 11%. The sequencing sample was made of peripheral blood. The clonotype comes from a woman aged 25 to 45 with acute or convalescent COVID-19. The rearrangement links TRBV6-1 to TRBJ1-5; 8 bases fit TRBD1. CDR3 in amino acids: CASSALRTGRNQPQHF. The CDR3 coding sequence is TGTGCCAGCAGTGCCCTCAGGACAGGGAGGAATCAGCCCCAGCATTTT.